This TCR beta chain was observed in a study of blood T cells in healthy people across ages. For the second PCR, which ran for about 6 to 11 cycles, a sample-barcoded 5' primer and a J-beta primer mix were used. TCRdb passed the 5' RACE reads through MiXCR, listing each CDR3 protein once. The sample has about 970,000 distinct CDR3 sequences; roughly half are singletons. The CDR3 runs 12 residues. The germline CDR1 and CDR2 sequences are MNHEY and SVGAGI. The sequence derives from an older woman in good health. The chain links TRBV6-5 to TRBJ2-1; the match to TRBD1 covers 8 bases. Judging by the DNA end, TRBJ2-7 fits better; the J call may be wrong. The material sequenced was blood. The CDR3 here is CASPGGLYEQYF. The CDR3 DNA follows: TGTGCCAGTCCAGGGGGCCTTTACGAGCAGTACTTC.